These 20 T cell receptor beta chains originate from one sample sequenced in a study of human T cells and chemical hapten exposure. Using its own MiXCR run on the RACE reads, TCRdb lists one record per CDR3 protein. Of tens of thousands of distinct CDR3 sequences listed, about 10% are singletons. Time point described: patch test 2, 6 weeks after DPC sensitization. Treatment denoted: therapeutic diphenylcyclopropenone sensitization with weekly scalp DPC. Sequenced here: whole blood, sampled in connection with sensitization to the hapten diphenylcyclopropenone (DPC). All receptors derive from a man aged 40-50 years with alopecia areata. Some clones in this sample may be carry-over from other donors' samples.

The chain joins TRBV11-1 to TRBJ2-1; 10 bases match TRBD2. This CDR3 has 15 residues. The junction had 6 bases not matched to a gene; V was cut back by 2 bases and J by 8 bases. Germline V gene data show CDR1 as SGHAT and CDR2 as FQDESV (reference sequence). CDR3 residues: CASSLLAGVSDEQFF. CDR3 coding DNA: TGTGCCAGCAGCTTACTAGCGGGAGTGTCAGATGAGCAGTTCTTC.

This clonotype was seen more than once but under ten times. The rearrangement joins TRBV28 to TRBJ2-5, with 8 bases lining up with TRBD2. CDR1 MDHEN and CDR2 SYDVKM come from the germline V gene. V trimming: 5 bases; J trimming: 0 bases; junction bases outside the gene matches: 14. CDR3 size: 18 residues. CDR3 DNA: TGTGCCAGCAGTAGGGTCCTAGGACTAGCTGGGTACCAAGAGACCCAGTACTTC. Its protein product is CASSRVLGLAGYQETQYF.

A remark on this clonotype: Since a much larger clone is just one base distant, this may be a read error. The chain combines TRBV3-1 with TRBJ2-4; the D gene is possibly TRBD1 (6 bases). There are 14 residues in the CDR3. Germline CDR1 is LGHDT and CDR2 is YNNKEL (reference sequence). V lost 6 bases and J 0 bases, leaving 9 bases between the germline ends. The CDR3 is CASSHRVAKNIQYF. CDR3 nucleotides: TGTGCCAGCAGTCACAGGGTAGCCAAAAACATTCAGTACTTC.

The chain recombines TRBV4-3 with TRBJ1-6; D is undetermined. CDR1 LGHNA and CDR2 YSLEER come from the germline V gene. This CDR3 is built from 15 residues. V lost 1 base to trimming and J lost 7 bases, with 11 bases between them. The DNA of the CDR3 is TGCGCCAGCAGCCAAGTTTTTAGTGAAAATTCACCCCTCCACTTT. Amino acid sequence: CASSQVFSENSPLHF.

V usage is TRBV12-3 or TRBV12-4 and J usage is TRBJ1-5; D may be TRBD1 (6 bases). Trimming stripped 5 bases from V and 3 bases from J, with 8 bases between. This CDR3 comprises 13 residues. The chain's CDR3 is CASSGDNNQPQHF. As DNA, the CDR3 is TGTGCCAGCAGTGGGGACAACAATCAGCCCCAGCATTTT.

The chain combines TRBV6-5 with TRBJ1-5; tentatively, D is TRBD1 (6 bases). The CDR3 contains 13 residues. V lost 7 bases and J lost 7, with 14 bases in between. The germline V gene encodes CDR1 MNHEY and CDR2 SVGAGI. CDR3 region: CASTDRLGQPQHF. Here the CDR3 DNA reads TGTGCCAGCACCGACAGGCTCGGCCAGCCCCAGCATTTT.

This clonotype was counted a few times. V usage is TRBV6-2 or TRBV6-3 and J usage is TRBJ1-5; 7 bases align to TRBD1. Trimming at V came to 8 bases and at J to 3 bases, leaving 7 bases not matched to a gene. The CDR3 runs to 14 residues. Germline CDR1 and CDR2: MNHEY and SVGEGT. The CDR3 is CASELGGPNQPQHF. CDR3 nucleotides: TGTGCCAGCGAGCTAGGGGGCCCCAATCAGCCCCAGCATTTT.

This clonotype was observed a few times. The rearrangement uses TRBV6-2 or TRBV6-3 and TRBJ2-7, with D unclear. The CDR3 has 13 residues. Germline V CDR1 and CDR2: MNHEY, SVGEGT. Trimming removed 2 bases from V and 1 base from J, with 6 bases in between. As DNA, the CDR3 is TGTGCCAGCAGTTACGACATTTCCTACGAGCAGTACGTC. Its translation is CASSYDISYEQYV.

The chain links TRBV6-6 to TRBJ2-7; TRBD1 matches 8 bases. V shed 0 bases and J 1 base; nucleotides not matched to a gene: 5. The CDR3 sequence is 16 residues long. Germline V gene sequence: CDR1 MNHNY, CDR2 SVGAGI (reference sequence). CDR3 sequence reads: CASSYSRRGPSYEQYF. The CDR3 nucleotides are TGTGCCAGCAGTTACTCTCGCAGGGGGCCTTCCTACGAGCAGTACTTC.

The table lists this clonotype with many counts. CDR3 sequence (DNA): TGTGCCAGCAGTTACCGGGCATTGAAGAATGCTTTCTTT. This gives the protein CASSYRALKNAFF. This sequence joins TRBV6-2 or TRBV6-3 and TRBJ1-1; D unresolved. This CDR3 region has 13 residues. V lost 2 bases to trimming and J lost 11 bases, with 15 bases between them. Germline V gives CDR1 MNHEY, CDR2 SVGEGT.

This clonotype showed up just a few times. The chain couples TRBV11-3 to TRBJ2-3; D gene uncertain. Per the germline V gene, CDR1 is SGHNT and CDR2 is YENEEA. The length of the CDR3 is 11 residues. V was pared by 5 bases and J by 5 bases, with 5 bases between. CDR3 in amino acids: CASSPRDTQYF. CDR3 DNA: TGTGCCAGCAGCCCCCGAGATACGCAGTATTTT.

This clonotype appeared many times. The DNA of the CDR3 is TGTGCCAGCAGCTTGGGGACTGACATGCAGTTCTTC. This sequence encodes CASSLGTDMQFF. V gene TRBV7-2 combines with J gene TRBJ2-1, with D tentatively TRBD2 (6 bases). CDR3 length: 12 residues. Germline V gene data show CDR1 as SGHTA and CDR2 as FQGNSA. Trimming cost V 3 bases and J 12 bases, with 12 bases left between them.

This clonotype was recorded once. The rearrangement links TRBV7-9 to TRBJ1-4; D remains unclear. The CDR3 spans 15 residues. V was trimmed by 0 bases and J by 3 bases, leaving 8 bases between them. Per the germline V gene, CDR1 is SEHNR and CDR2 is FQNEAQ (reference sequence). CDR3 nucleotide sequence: TGTGCCAGCAGCTTAGCATGGGGATCTAATGAAAAACTGTTTTTT. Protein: CASSLAWGSNEKLFF.

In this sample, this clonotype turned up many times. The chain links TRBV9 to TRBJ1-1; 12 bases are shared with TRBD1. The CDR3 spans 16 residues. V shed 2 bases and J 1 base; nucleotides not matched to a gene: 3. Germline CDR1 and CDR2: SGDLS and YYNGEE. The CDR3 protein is CASSVGTGGANTEAFF. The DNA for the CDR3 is TGTGCCAGCAGCGTCGGGACAGGGGGCGCGAACACTGAAGCTTTCTTT.

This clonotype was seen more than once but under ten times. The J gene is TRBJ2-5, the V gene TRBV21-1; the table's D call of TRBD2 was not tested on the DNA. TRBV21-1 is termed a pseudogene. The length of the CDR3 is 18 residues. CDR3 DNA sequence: TGTGCCAGCAGCAAAGGGGAAGGGACTAGCGGGAGGGAAAAGACCCAGTACTTC. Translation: CASSKGEGTSGREKTQYF.

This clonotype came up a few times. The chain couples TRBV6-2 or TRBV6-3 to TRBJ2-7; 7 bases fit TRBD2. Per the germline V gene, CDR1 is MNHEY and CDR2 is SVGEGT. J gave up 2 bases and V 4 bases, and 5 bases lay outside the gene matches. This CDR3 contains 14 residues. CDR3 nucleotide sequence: TGTGCCAGCAGTTTAGCGGGCATTACCTACGAGCAGTACTTC. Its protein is CASSLAGITYEQYF.

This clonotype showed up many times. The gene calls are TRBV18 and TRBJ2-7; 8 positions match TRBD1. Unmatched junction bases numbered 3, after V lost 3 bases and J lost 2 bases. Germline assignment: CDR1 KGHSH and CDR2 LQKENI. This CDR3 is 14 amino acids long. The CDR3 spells CASSPRQGTYEQYF. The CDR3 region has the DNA TGTGCCAGCTCACCCAGACAGGGGACCTACGAGCAGTACTTC.

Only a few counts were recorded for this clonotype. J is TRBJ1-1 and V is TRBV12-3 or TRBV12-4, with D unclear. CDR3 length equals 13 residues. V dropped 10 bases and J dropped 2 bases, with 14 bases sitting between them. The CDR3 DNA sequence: TGTGCCATAAAAATCGGAGAAAACACTGAAGCTTTCTTT. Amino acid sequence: CAIKIGENTEAFF.

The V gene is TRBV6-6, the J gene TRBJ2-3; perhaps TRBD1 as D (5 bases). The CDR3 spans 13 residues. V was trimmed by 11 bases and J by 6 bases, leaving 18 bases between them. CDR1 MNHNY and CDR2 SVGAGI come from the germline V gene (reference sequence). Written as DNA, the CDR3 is TGTGCCTCCCGCCACGGTCCAGGGGATACGCAGTATTTT. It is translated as CASRHGPGDTQYF.

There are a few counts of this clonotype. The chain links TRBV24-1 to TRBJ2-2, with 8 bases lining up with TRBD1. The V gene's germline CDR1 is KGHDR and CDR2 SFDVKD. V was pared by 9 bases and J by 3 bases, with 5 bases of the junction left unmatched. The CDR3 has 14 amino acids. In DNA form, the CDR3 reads TGTGCCACCTCCGACAGGGGCCACACCGGGGAGCTGTTTTTT. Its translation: CATSDRGHTGELFF.